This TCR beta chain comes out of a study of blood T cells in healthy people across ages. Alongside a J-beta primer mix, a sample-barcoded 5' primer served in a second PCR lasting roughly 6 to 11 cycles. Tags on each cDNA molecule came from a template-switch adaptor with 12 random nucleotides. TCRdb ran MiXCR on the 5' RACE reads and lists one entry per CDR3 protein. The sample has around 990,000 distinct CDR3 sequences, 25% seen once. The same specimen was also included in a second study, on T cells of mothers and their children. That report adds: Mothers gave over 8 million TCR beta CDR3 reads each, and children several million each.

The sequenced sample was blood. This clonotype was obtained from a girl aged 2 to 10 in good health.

CDR3 sequence (DNA): TGCAGCGTTGAGGTGGCAGATACGCAGTATTTT. Translating gives CSVEVADTQYF. The chain joins TRBV29-1 to TRBJ2-3; D gene unclear. The germline V and J ends were trimmed by 3 bases and 4 bases, with 5 bases remaining between them. CDR1 SQVTM and CDR2 ANQGSEA come from the germline V gene. The CDR3 is 11 amino acids.